This T cell receptor beta chain derives from a study of cytomegalovirus exposure and HLA in healthy donors. This clone was detected only a few times. Its antigen remains unidentified. CDR3 size: 13 residues. Germline CDR1 is SGHVS and CDR2 is FQNEAQ. The V gene lost 0 bases and the J gene lost 4 bases, with 6 bases spanning the gap. Findings and limits, study-wide: Rare TCR sequences dominated, though some public TCRs recurred in many donors. An analysis done earlier found most TCR beta V segments productive about 87% or about 30% of the time.

This PCR relied on a set of 60 Vbeta primers and 13 Jbeta primers. Libraries were prepared by immunoSEQ multiplex PCR; TCRdb keeps only in-frame clonotypes and omits some of them. In the table there are roughly 150,000 clones, roughly three quarters of which are singletons. The receptor was isolated from a male donor in good health and CMV-seronegative. The J gene is TRBJ1-2, the V gene TRBV7-8, with D possibly TRBD1 on 6 matching bases. Specimen: PBMCs. CDR3 region: CASSLAGGYGYTF. In DNA form, the CDR3 reads TGTGCCAGCAGCTTAGCAGGGGGCTATGGCTACACCTTC.